Below, 24 T cell receptor beta chains from the same sample are listed, as sequenced in a study of blood T cell repertoires in COVID-19. Assay: immunoSEQ multiplex PCR; the TCRdb copy retains only in-frame clones and omits some. Of 150,000 or so clones detected, about four fifths appear once; the ten largest clones hold under 0.75%. Sample: peripheral blood. These receptors all stem from a man aged 60 to 69 with acute or convalescent COVID-19.

The chain uses TRBV6-2 or TRBV6-3 and TRBJ2-3; D is uncertain. Germline lookup yields CDR1 MNHEY and CDR2 SVGEGT. This CDR3 has 17 residues. V lost 5 bases and J lost 1, with 19 bases in between. The CDR3 DNA is TGTGCCAGCAGTCTCCACAGCCAAATCCCGGGCACAGATACGCAGTATTTT. Its protein product is CASSLHSQIPGTDTQYF.

This chain uses TRBV27 with TRBJ1-3, with D unclear. The germline CDR1 and CDR2 sequences are MNHEY and SMNVEV (reference sequence). This CDR3 is 13 amino acids long. Trimming removed 7 bases at V and 1 base at J, with 8 bases between. As DNA, the CDR3 is TGTGCCAGCAAATCGGGGTCTGGAAACACCATATATTTT. As protein: CASKSGSGNTIYF.

The V call is TRBV6-6, the J call TRBJ1-1; 8 bases are a match to TRBD1. This CDR3 is 13 amino acids long. In germline, CDR1 is MNHNY, CDR2 SVGAGI (reference sequence). Trimming at V came to 6 bases and at J to 1 base, leaving 1 base not matched to a gene. The CDR3, as DNA: TGTGCCAGCAGGACAGGGGAGAACACTGAAGCTTTCTTT. It translates to CASRTGENTEAFF.

The V call is TRBV5-1, the J call TRBJ1-1, with 8 bases matching TRBD1. J lost 0 bases, V lost 4 bases, and 11 bases had no gene match. Per the germline V gene, CDR1 is SGHRS and CDR2 is YFSETQ. CDR3 length: 17 amino acids. CDR3 sequence reads: CASSTGTGTHMNTEAFF. CDR3 DNA: TGCGCCAGCAGCACCGGGACAGGCACCCATATGAACACTGAAGCTTTCTTT.

V usage is TRBV7-2 and J usage is TRBJ2-2, with D unresolved. Germline V gene lookup returns CDR1 SGHTA and CDR2 FQGNSA. V lost 8 bases and J lost 0, with 10 bases in between. CDR3 length: 14 residues. The DNA for the CDR3 is TGTGCCAGCCGGTCGTTCGCGAACACCGGGGAGCTGTTTTTT. It codes for CASRSFANTGELFF.

V gene TRBV2 combines with J gene TRBJ2-1; 12 positions agree with TRBD2. This CDR3 region has 14 residues. Germline values: CDR1 SNHLY, CDR2 FYNNEI. V lost 7 bases, J lost 7 bases, and 5 bases stayed unmatched. CDR3 in amino acids: CASKTSGRSNEQFF. The CDR3 bases are TGTGCCAGCAAGACTAGCGGGAGATCGAATGAGCAGTTCTTC.

The chain has TRBV6-6 and TRBJ1-6; D call uncertain. Germline CDR1 MNHNY, CDR2 SVGAGI (reference sequence). This CDR3 is 16 amino acids long. V was cut by 2 bases and J by 10 bases, with 18 bases left in between. CDR3 amino acids: CASSYGSGVGGSPLHF. The CDR3 nucleotides read TGTGCCAGCAGTTACGGGTCCGGGGTTGGAGGGTCACCCCTCCACTTT.

V gene TRBV2 combines with J gene TRBJ2-7, with 9 positions matching TRBD2. The CDR3 is 14 amino acids. Germline-derived CDR1 and CDR2 are SNHLY and FYNNEI. J was trimmed by 0 bases and V by 6 bases; bases with no gene match: 3. The CDR3 bases are TGTGCCAGCAGGTTTAGCGGGAGCTCCTACGAGCAGTACTTC. Translated: CASRFSGSSYEQYF.

The chain carries TRBV5-8 and TRBJ2-2, with 7 bases identical to TRBD2. The CDR3 has 15 residues. After removal of 6 bases from V and 1 base from J, the junction contained 6 bases not matched to a gene. Germline-derived CDR1 and CDR2 are SGHTS and YDEGEE. CDR3 coding DNA: TGTGCCAGCACCCCCCGGGGGGTGAACACCGGGGAGCTGTTTTTT. Its protein product is CASTPRGVNTGELFF.

CDR3 residues: CASSLQQGYTGELFF. CDR3 bases: TGTGCCAGCAGCTTGCAACAGGGGTACACCGGGGAGCTGTTTTTT. This chain uses TRBV5-5 with TRBJ2-2, with 7 bases matching TRBD1. Germline V lookup: CDR1 SGHKS, CDR2 YYEKEE (reference sequence). The CDR3 totals 15 residues. V gave up 1 base and J gave up 3 bases; unmatched junction bases: 3.

The chain combines TRBV7-2 with TRBJ1-1; D unclear. V lost 1 base and J 0 bases, leaving 9 bases between the germline ends. Germline V gene lookup returns CDR1 SGHTA and CDR2 FQGNSA. The CDR3 consists of 15 residues. CDR3 amino acids: CASSLVWAMNTEAFF. The CDR3 region has the DNA TGTGCCAGCAGCTTAGTCTGGGCCATGAACACTGAAGCTTTCTTT.

The V and J genes are TRBV28 and TRBJ1-6, with D maybe TRBD1 (5 bases). With 10 bases removed from V and 6 bases from J, the gap between germline ends came to 19 bases. In germline, CDR1 is MDHEN, CDR2 SYDVKM. The CDR3 length is 15 residues. CDR3 nucleotide sequence: TGTGCCACCCAGTGGGGGGGGACGAGTAATTCACCCCTCCACTTT. This codes for CATQWGGTSNSPLHF.

The CDR3 reads CAWSKARGQPQHF. For the CDR3, the DNA is TGTGCCTGGAGTAAAGCCAGGGGTCAGCCCCAGCATTTT. The chain carries TRBV30 and TRBJ1-5; D may be TRBD1 (6 bases). Germline lookup yields CDR1 GTSNPN and CDR2 SVGIG (reference sequence). Trimming shortened V by 2 bases and J by 6 bases, and 11 bases separated the two germline ends. CDR3 size: 13 residues. Combining the CDR3 with reference TRBV30 and TRBJ1-5 gives the whole variable domain SQTIHQWPATLVQPVGSPLSLECTVEGTSNPNLYWYRQAAGRGLQLLFYSVGIGQISSEVPQNLSASRPQDRQFILSSKKLLLSDSGFYLCAWSKARGQPQHFGDGTRLSIL.

J is TRBJ2-7 and V is TRBV3-1 (or the pseudogene TRBV3-2); possible D gene TRBD2, 6 bases. Trimming took off 5 bases at V and 7 bases at J, with 15 bases between the two ends. The CDR3 contains 13 residues. Germline V gene sequence: CDR1 LGHDT, CDR2 YNNKEL (reference sequence). The CDR3 DNA follows: TGTGCCAGCAGCTCGGGACTCCGGGGGGAGCAGTACTTC. It codes for CASSSGLRGEQYF.

The chain has TRBV28 and TRBJ2-1; 10 bases fit TRBD2. The CDR3 contains 15 residues. CDR1 and CDR2 (germline): MDHEN, SYDVKM. The trim removed 1 base at V and 4 bases at J, leaving 1 base unmatched. CDR3 in DNA: TGTGCCAGCAGTTTATTAGCGGGAGGTTACAATGAGCAGTTCTTC. Translated, it gives CASSLLAGGYNEQFF.

This sequence joins TRBV3-1 (or the pseudogene TRBV3-2) and TRBJ2-1, with a tentative D call TRBD1 (6 bases). This CDR3 has 15 residues. Trimming pared 6 bases from V and 0 bases from J, leaving 12 bases between. Germline CDR1 LGHDT, CDR2 YNNKEL (reference sequence). The CDR3 loop reads CASSDGQSSYNEQFF. The CDR3 DNA sequence: TGTGCCAGCAGTGATGGACAGAGCTCCTACAATGAGCAGTTCTTC.

In this sample, this clone turned up a few times. The chain uses TRBV5-1 and TRBJ2-1, with 7 positions matching TRBD2. The CDR3 runs 16 residues. V gave up 0 bases and J gave up 0 bases; unmatched junction bases: 3. Per the germline V gene, CDR1 is SGHRS and CDR2 is YFSETQ. CDR3 residues: CASSLGAGRSYNEQFF. Here the CDR3 DNA reads TGCGCCAGCAGCTTGGGAGCGGGGCGCTCCTACAATGAGCAGTTCTTC.

The CDR3 DNA follows: TGTGCCAGCAGCTTAGCAGGGGCGCAGCAGTACTTC. Residues: CASSLAGAQQYF. This chain joins TRBV7-2 and TRBJ2-7, with D possibly TRBD1 on 5 matching bases. The germline V and J ends were trimmed by 0 bases and 8 bases, with 8 bases remaining between them. The CDR3 is 12 residues long. Germline-derived CDR1 and CDR2 are SGHTA and FQGNSA.

The chain employs TRBV7-2 and TRBJ2-7, with D possibly being TRBD2 (5 bases). With 3 bases removed from V and 2 bases from J, the gap between germline ends came to 11 bases. The CDR3 runs 14 residues. Germline CDR1 SGHTA, CDR2 FQGNSA. As DNA, the CDR3 is TGTGCCAGCAGCTTTTCCCCCGGGGCCTACGAGCAGTACTTC. Its translation: CASSFSPGAYEQYF.

The chain carries TRBV7-9 and TRBJ2-5, with D maybe TRBD2 (6 bases). The V and J ends lost 11 bases and 3 bases respectively, with 16 bases between them. Germline assignment: CDR1 SEHNR and CDR2 FQNEAQ (reference sequence). The CDR3 is made up of 13 amino acids. The CDR3 spells CAANKRREETQYF. In DNA form, the CDR3 reads TGTGCCGCCAATAAACGGAGGGAAGAGACCCAGTACTTC.

The rearrangement uses TRBV6-4 and TRBJ1-6; D is uncertain. The CDR3 is made up of 13 amino acids. Germline CDR1 and CDR2: MRHNA and SNTAGT. V lost 0 bases to trimming and J lost 10 bases, with 7 bases between them. The CDR3 DNA follows: TGTGCCAGCAGTGACTCGCGGAACTCACCCCTCCACTTT. Residues: CASSDSRNSPLHF.

The V call is TRBV7-2, the J call TRBJ2-3; D is uncertain. This CDR3 region has 15 residues. The germline V and J ends were trimmed by 2 bases and 0 bases, with 9 bases remaining between them. Germline V CDR1 and CDR2: SGHTA, FQGNSA. This CDR3 is CASSLHYSSTDTQYF. The CDR3 bases are TGTGCCAGCAGCTTACACTATTCGAGCACAGATACGCAGTATTTT. The variable domain in full, completed from reference TRBV7-2 and TRBJ2-3, reads GAGVSQSPSNKVTEKGKDVELRCDPISGHTALYWYRQSLGQGLEFLIYFQGNSAPDKSGLPSDRFSAERTGGSVSTLTIQRTQQEDSAVYLCASSLHYSSTDTQYFGPGTRLTVL.

CDR3 coding DNA: TGTGCCAGCAGCGTAAGGGCGGGAGGGAGCACAGATACGCAGTATTTT. Translated: CASSVRAGGSTDTQYF. The J gene is TRBJ2-3, the V gene TRBV9, with TRBD2 matching 9 bases. Germline CDR1 and CDR2: SGDLS and YYNGEE. V shed 1 base and J 0 bases; nucleotides not matched to a gene: 3. The CDR3 is made up of 16 amino acids.

This chain links TRBV6-2 or TRBV6-3 with TRBJ2-7; D possibly corresponds to TRBD2 (6 bases). CDR1 MNHEY and CDR2 SVGEGT come from the germline V gene. Trimming cost V 5 bases and J 2 bases, with 7 bases left between them. This CDR3 has 12 residues. As DNA, the CDR3 is TGTGCCAGCAGTCGCGGGGCCTACGAGCAGTACTTC. Amino acid sequence: CASSRGAYEQYF.